A single sample is the source of the 31 T cell receptor beta chains below, sequenced in a study of graft-versus-host responses after intestinal transplantation. TCRdb's copy holds only in-frame clones and misses some; the assay was immunoSEQ multiplex PCR. The sample has 110,000 to 150,000 clones, around nine tenths seen once. Their recognized antigens are unknown. Source: unstimulated CD4+ T cells sorted from spleen or lymph node cells, taken before intestinal transplant. The receptors were sampled from a human donor who received an intestinal transplant.

The rearrangement joins TRBV2 to TRBJ2-1; D is uncertain. Germline values: CDR1 SNHLY, CDR2 FYNNEI. Trimming took off 1 base at V and 6 bases at J, with 7 bases between the two ends. This CDR3 spans 13 amino acids. CDR3 nucleotides: TGTGCCAGCAGTGAAGAGGCCTTCAATGAGCAGTTCTTC. As protein: CASSEEAFNEQFF.

The V call is TRBV27, the J call TRBJ2-2, with a weak D call TRBD2 (6 bases). CDR1 is MNHEY and CDR2 is SMNVEV in the germline V gene (reference sequence). The length of the CDR3 is 15 residues. The germline V and J ends were trimmed by 5 bases and 2 bases, with 12 bases remaining between them. CDR3 nucleotide sequence: TGTGCCAGCAGTGCTACCGGGGGTAACACCGGGGAGCTGTTTTTT. This encodes CASSATGGNTGELFF.

The rearrangement joins TRBV6-4 to TRBJ1-1; weak D call: TRBD1 (5 bases). Trimming removed 7 bases from V and 4 bases from J, with 13 bases in between. The V gene's germline CDR1 is MRHNA and CDR2 SNTAGT. This CDR3 spans 13 amino acids. The CDR3 here is CASKESGTTEAFF. The CDR3 DNA follows: TGTGCCAGCAAAGAATCAGGGACCACTGAAGCTTTCTTT.

The rearrangement links TRBV27 to TRBJ2-5; no reliable D call. Trimming left V 3 bases short and J 5 bases short, with 10 bases between. Germline CDR1 is MNHEY and CDR2 is SMNVEV (reference sequence). The CDR3 is 13 residues long. The DNA of the CDR3 is TGTGCCAGCAGTTTCCTCTCGTCGGAGACCCAGTACTTC. This sequence encodes CASSFLSSETQYF.

The rearrangement links TRBV6-5 to TRBJ2-1; D not resolved. The germline V gene encodes CDR1 MNHEY and CDR2 SVGAGI. V was clipped by 6 bases and J by 4 bases, with 10 bases between them. The CDR3 is 13 amino acids. The CDR3 region has the DNA TGTGCCAGCAGCCCCGGGCTGTACAATGAGCAGTTCTTC. Protein product: CASSPGLYNEQFF.

The V gene is TRBV27, the J gene TRBJ1-4; TRBD1 matches 8 bases. This CDR3 is built from 14 residues. CDR1 and CDR2 (germline): MNHEY, SMNVEV (reference sequence). The V gene end was trimmed by 6 bases and the J gene end by 4 bases; junction bases not matched to a gene: 4. CDR3 nucleotide sequence: TGTGCCAGCAGCAGGACAGGGAATAATGAAAAACTGTTTTTT. Its translation: CASSRTGNNEKLFF. Using reference TRBV27 and TRBJ1-4 for the parts outside the CDR3, the full variable domain is EAQVTQNPRYLITVTGKKLTVTCSQNMNHEYMSWYRQDPGLGLRQIYYSMNVEVTDKGDVPEGYKVSRKEKRNFPLILESPSPNQTSLYFCASSRTGNNEKLFFGSGTQLSVL.

In this sample, this clone turned up once. The gene calls are TRBV7-2 and TRBJ1-3, with 9 positions matching TRBD1. After removal of 1 base from V and 1 base from J, the junction contained 5 bases not matched to a gene. The CDR3 totals 17 residues. The germline V gene has CDR1 SGHTA and CDR2 FQGNSA. This CDR3 reads CASSLVVGTGSGNTIYF. In DNA form, the CDR3 reads TGTGCCAGCAGCTTAGTGGTTGGGACAGGGTCTGGAAACACCATATATTTT. The full variable domain, in which reference TRBV7-2 and TRBJ1-3 provide the parts outside the CDR3, is GAGVSQSPSNKVTEKGKDVELRCDPISGHTALYWYRQSLGQGLEFLIYFQGNSAPDKSGLPSDRFSAERTGGSVSTLTIQRTQQEDSAVYLCASSLVVGTGSGNTIYFGEGSWLTVV.

The chain carries TRBV7-3 and TRBJ2-1; TRBD2 aligns across 8 bases. V shed 4 bases, J shed 5 bases, and the junction held 16 bases outside the gene matches. The germline V gene encodes CDR1 SGHTA and CDR2 FQGTGA. The CDR3 runs to 18 residues. The CDR3 bases are TGTGCCAGCAGCTCACTAAGACGGCTTAGCGGGGACGACAATGAGCAGTTCTTC. It is translated as CASSSLRRLSGDDNEQFF.

The table lists this clone with a count of one. The rearrangement links TRBV19 to TRBJ2-6; D is unclear. The CDR3 covers 12 residues. V was trimmed by 6 bases and J by 4 bases, leaving 4 bases between them. Germline assignment: CDR1 LNHDA and CDR2 SQIVND (reference sequence). CDR3 nucleotides: TGTGCCAGTAGAAAAGGGGCCAACGTCCTGACTTTC. Protein product: CASRKGANVLTF.

V is TRBV27 and J is TRBJ1-2, with 8 bases that match TRBD1. After removal of 1 base from V and 2 bases from J, the junction contained 12 bases not matched to a gene. The CDR3 extends over 18 amino acids. Germline CDR1 reads MNHEY; CDR2 reads SMNVEV (reference sequence). The CDR3 reads CASSLYALTGDLNYGYTF. Here the CDR3 DNA reads TGTGCCAGCAGTTTATATGCCCTGACAGGGGATTTGAACTATGGCTACACCTTC.

The genes are TRBV11-2 and TRBJ2-1; maybe TRBD2 (6 bases). CDR1 is SGHAT, CDR2 FQNNGV, per germline. The germline V and J ends were trimmed by 4 bases and 0 bases, with 10 bases remaining between them. The CDR3 contains 15 residues. The CDR3 region has the DNA TGTGCCAGCAGCTCTTTCGGGGGCTCCTACAATGAGCAGTTCTTC. Protein sequence: CASSSFGGSYNEQFF. Full variable domain (rest looked up from reference TRBV11-2 and TRBJ2-1): EAGVAQSPRYKIIEKRQSVAFWCNPISGHATLYWYQQILGQGPKLLIQFQNNGVVDDSQLPKDRFSAERLKGVDSTLKIQPAKLEDSAVYLCASSSFGGSYNEQFFGPGTRLTVL.

The CDR3, as DNA: TGTGCCAGCTGCCGGGACCCCCTCTACTATGGCTACACCTTC. Protein product: CASCRDPLYYGYTF. V gene TRBV6-1 combines with J gene TRBJ1-2, with a weak D call TRBD1 (5 bases). The CDR3 covers 14 residues. From germline, CDR1 is MNHNS and CDR2 SASEGT. V was clipped by 8 bases and J by 3 bases, with 16 bases between them.

The chain is built from TRBV28 and TRBJ1-5; D is perhaps TRBD1 (5 bases). The CDR3 runs 15 residues. Trimming took off 2 bases at V and 3 bases at J, with 11 bases between the two ends. Germline-derived CDR1 and CDR2 are MDHEN and SYDVKM. For the CDR3, the DNA is TGTGCCAGCAGTTTAGTGGGGCGGCTCAATCAGCCCCAGCATTTT. Protein product: CASSLVGRLNQPQHF.

Only one count was recorded for this clone. V and J are TRBV29-1 and TRBJ2-3; TRBD2 matches at 9 bases. This CDR3 spans 15 amino acids. V lost 4 bases and J lost 4; bases outside the gene matches: 9. Looked up from germline, CDR1 is SQVTM and CDR2 is ANQGSEA. CDR3 loop: CSVGYRGGRADTQYF. DNA for the CDR3: TGCAGCGTTGGTTATCGTGGCGGGAGGGCAGATACGCAGTATTTT.

The chain employs TRBV7-8 and TRBJ2-3; D remains unclear. This CDR3 region has 15 residues. Trimming took 1 base from V and 0 from J, leaving 8 bases between them. Germline CDR1 and CDR2: SGHVS and FQNEAQ. DNA of the CDR3: TGTGCCAGCAGCTTAGTTCTTGCTAGCACAGATACGCAGTATTTT. This sequence encodes CASSLVLASTDTQYF.

The chain couples TRBV19 to TRBJ2-5; weak D call: TRBD1 (7 bases). From germline, CDR1 is LNHDA and CDR2 SQIVND (reference sequence). V lost 6 bases, J lost 12 bases, and 17 bases lay in between. CDR3 length equals 12 residues. The DNA of the CDR3 is TGTGCCAGTAGGAGTGAGGGGGGACAGAAGTACTTC. It encodes CASRSEGGQKYF.

The rearrangement links TRBV27 to TRBJ2-1; TRBD2 matches 8 bases. The CDR3 extends over 14 amino acids. Germline V CDR1 and CDR2: MNHEY, SMNVEV (reference sequence). The V and J ends lost 10 bases and 2 bases, in that order; junction bases with no gene match: 7. CDR3 amino acids: CATGGGATYNEQFF. In DNA, the CDR3 is TGTGCCACCGGGGGGGGCGCCACCTACAATGAGCAGTTCTTC.

This clone has more than one count but fewer than ten. The rearrangement joins TRBV5-1 to TRBJ2-1; D unclear. Trimming shortened V by 0 bases and J by 5 bases, and 9 bases separated the two germline ends. The CDR3 loop spans 14 amino acids. Germline lookup yields CDR1 SGHRS and CDR2 YFSETQ. The CDR3 DNA is TGCGCCAGCAGCTTGGCCGCACTGGACAATGAGCAGTTCTTC. It codes for CASSLAALDNEQFF.

This chain links TRBV19 with TRBJ2-1; tentatively, D is TRBD2 (6 bases). Germline assignment: CDR1 LNHDA and CDR2 SQIVND (reference sequence). Between the trimmed V and J ends, which lost 10 bases and 6 bases, there was a span of 19 bases. This CDR3 has 14 residues. The CDR3 sequence: CATDRDLGLNEQFF. CDR3 coding DNA: TGTGCCACCGACCGGGACTTAGGACTCAATGAGCAGTTCTTC.

This sequence joins TRBV7-6 and TRBJ2-2, with 9 positions matching TRBD2. The germline V gene encodes CDR1 SGHVS and CDR2 FNYEAQ. Germline trimming cut 4 bases from V and 6 bases from J; bases unmatched to any gene: 12. The CDR3 contains 17 residues. CDR3 in DNA: TGTGCCAGCAGCTCGAATCCTAGCGGGGATATCGCCGGGGAGCTGTTTTTT. It translates to CASSSNPSGDIAGELFF.

This CDR3 reads CASSRGTGGINQPQHF. The CDR3 DNA sequence: TGTGCCAGCAGCCGAGGGACAGGGGGCATCAATCAGCCCCAGCATTTT. This chain uses TRBV28 with TRBJ1-5; 12 nucleotides agree with TRBD1. V shed 6 bases and J 3 bases; nucleotides not matched to a gene: 6. CDR1 and CDR2 (germline): MDHEN, SYDVKM. The CDR3 totals 16 residues.

This chain joins TRBV5-4 and TRBJ1-3, with D uncertain. The germline V and J ends were trimmed by 4 bases and 0 bases, with 11 bases remaining between them. The CDR3 covers 15 residues. The germline V gene encodes CDR1 SGHNT and CDR2 YYREEE (reference sequence). The CDR3 region is CASSPTVDSGNTIYF. CDR3 nucleotide sequence: TGTGCCAGCAGCCCCACTGTTGACTCTGGAAACACCATATATTTT.

The rearrangement uses TRBV28 and TRBJ2-7; 10 bases line up with TRBD2. With V trimmed by 6 bases and J by 7 bases, 12 bases remained unmatched. The CDR3 loop spans 15 amino acids. Germline loops: CDR1 MDHEN, CDR2 SYDVKM. CDR3 DNA sequence: TGTGCCAGCAGGGGGGCTAGCGGGAGTTTGAGTGAGCAGTACTTC. Translating gives CASRGASGSLSEQYF. Full variable domain (missing parts from reference TRBV28 and TRBJ2-7): DVKVTQSSRYLVKRTGEKVFLECVQDMDHENMFWYRQDPGLGLRLIYFSYDVKMKEKGDIPEGYSVSREKKERFSLILESASTNQTSMYLCASRGASGSLSEQYFGPGTRLTVT.

Comments on this clone: A read error may produce the germline difference seen at one junction end. Written as DNA, the CDR3 is TGTGCCAGTAGTATGGGACAGGGCTACACTGAGCAGTTCTTC. Encoded protein: CASSMGQGYTEQFF. The genes are TRBV19 and TRBJ2-1; 9 bases line up with TRBD1. The germline V gene has CDR1 LNHDA and CDR2 SQIVND (reference sequence). This CDR3 region has 14 residues.

This chain links TRBV9 with TRBJ1-1, with TRBD1 as a possible D gene (5 bases). This CDR3 region has 12 residues. The germline CDR1 and CDR2 sequences are SGDLS and YYNGEE. V was cut by 3 bases and J by 7 bases, with 10 bases left in between. The CDR3 region is CASSGGAGEAFF. The CDR3 DNA is TGTGCCAGCAGCGGCGGGGCAGGTGAAGCTTTCTTT.

Written as DNA, the CDR3 is TGTGCCAGTAGTTCCGGTACAGGGGATGTTCAGCCCCAGCATTTT. Translating it yields CASSSGTGDVQPQHF. The V call is TRBV19, the J call TRBJ1-5; TRBD1 matches 7 bases. Trimming took 5 bases from V and 6 from J; bases not matched to a gene: 10. The germline gives CDR1 LNHDA, CDR2 SQIVND (reference sequence). The CDR3 spans 15 residues.

The rearrangement links TRBV25-1 to TRBJ2-7; D may be TRBD1 or TRBD2 (5 bases each). CDR3 length: 13 residues. V was pared by 6 bases and J by 7 bases, with 16 bases between. The germline V gene has CDR1 MGHDK and CDR2 SYGVNS. This chain's CDR3 is CASRGTGSGEQYF. CDR3 in DNA: TGTGCCAGCAGGGGGACGGGCTCGGGGGAGCAGTACTTC.

The chain combines TRBV30 with TRBJ1-5; D not resolved. The CDR3 has 13 amino acids. Looked up from germline, CDR1 is GTSNPN and CDR2 is SVGIG (reference sequence). The V end lost 0 bases, the J end lost 3 bases, and 6 bases lay between the germline ends. The CDR3 nucleotides are TGTGCCTGGAGTGTCGAGTTCAATCAGCCCCAGCATTTT. Amino acid sequence: CAWSVEFNQPQHF.

V is TRBV6-5 and J is TRBJ1-2; D remains ambiguous. Trimming left V 5 bases short and J 1 base short, with 11 bases between. The germline V gene has CDR1 MNHEY and CDR2 SVGAGI. This CDR3 is built from 14 residues. The CDR3 nucleotides read TGTGCCAGCAGTGGCCCGGAGGGTAACTATGGCTACACCTTC. Encoded protein: CASSGPEGNYGYTF.

The chain uses TRBV30 and TRBJ2-5; 8 nucleotides align to TRBD2. This CDR3 region has 15 residues. V trimming: 0 bases; J trimming: 2 bases; junction bases outside the gene matches: 5. Germline V CDR1 and CDR2: GTSNPN, SVGIG (reference sequence). The CDR3 here is CAWSVGGRLQETQYF. Written as DNA, the CDR3 is TGTGCCTGGAGTGTAGGCGGGAGGTTGCAAGAGACCCAGTACTTC.

The chain has TRBV29-1 and TRBJ2-7, with 11 bases that match TRBD1. This CDR3 spans 16 amino acids. CDR1 SQVTM and CDR2 ANQGSEA come from the germline V gene. V lost 0 bases to trimming and J lost 4 bases; unmatched junction nucleotides: 8. Here the CDR3 DNA reads TGCAGCGTTGAAGATCCGGCCGGGACAGGGGGTTACGAGCAGTACTTC. Protein: CSVEDPAGTGGYEQYF.